Listed below are T cell receptor beta chains from one sample, sequenced in a study of neoadjuvant anti-PD-1 for oral cavity cancer. TCRdb's table, derived via immunoSEQ multiplex PCR, lists solely in-frame clones and lacks some. Among 14,000 or so clones listed, 70% to 75% were seen once. The specimen comprised PBMCs, sampled after nivolumab (anti-PD-1) treatment. These TCRs come from a person aged 35-79 years with oral cavity squamous cell carcinoma. Each CDR3 is given with its conserved first and last residue. A D gene is named only where the DNA matches it firmly. The size of a clone is reported for some rows only, either as once, few or many, or as a class for expanded clones.

TRBD1	NA	TRBJ1-1	TRBV6-5	CASRQPSGQLQAFF	TGTGCCAGCAGGCAACCGTCGGGACAGTTGCAAGCTTTCTTT
NA	NA	TRBJ1-1	TRBV11-2	CASSLRAEAFF	TGTGCCAGCAGCCTTAGGGCTGAAGCTTTCTTT
TRBD1	NA	TRBJ2-7	TRBV6-1	CASSGSGQDYEQYF	TGTGCCAGCAGTGGGTCTGGACAGGACTACGAGCAGTACTTC
NA	NA	TRBJ2-3	TRBV28	CASSPTDTQYF	TGTGCCAGCAGTCCCACAGATACGCAGTATTTT
NA	few	TRBJ2-5	TRBV7-3	CASSFLSGGIETQYF	TGTGCCAGCAGCTTCCTTAGCGGCGGGATTGAGACCCAGTACTTC
TRBD1	NA	TRBJ2-5	TRBV5-4	CASSLRDRGTAETQYF	TGTGCCAGCAGCTTGCGGGACAGGGGAACGGCAGAGACCCAGTACTTC
NA	once	TRBJ2-7	TRBV5-3	CARRVIYEQYF	TGTGCCAGAAGGGTTATCTACGAGCAGTACTTC
NA	NA	TRBJ2-7	TRBV5-6	CASSSNYEQYF	TGTGCCAGCAGCTCCAACTACGAGCAGTACTTC
NA	few	TRBJ2-7	TRBV19	CASTPPGNSYEQYF	TGTGCCAGTACCCCCCCGGGGAACTCCTACGAGCAGTACTTC
TRBD1	NA	TRBJ2-1	TRBV29-1	CSVGRTGNEQFF	TGCAGCGTTGGACGGACAGGGAATGAGCAGTTCTTC
NA	NA	TRBJ2-1	TRBV5-6	CASSPGPGGYNEQFF	TGTGCCAGCAGCCCGGGGCCTGGGGGGTACAATGAGCAGTTCTTC
TRBD1	NA	TRBJ1-5	TRBV4-1	CASSQVNRGQDQPQHF	TGCGCCAGCAGCCAAGTCAACAGGGGGCAGGATCAGCCCCAGCATTTT
NA	NA	TRBJ1-4	TRBV6-6	CASSYLATNEKLFF	TGTGCCAGCAGTTACTTAGCAACTAATGAAAAACTGTTTTTT
NA	few	TRBJ2-7	TRBV18	CASSSEFRGQPYEQYF	TGTGCCAGCTCATCCGAATTCCGAGGACAACCCTACGAGCAGTACTTC
NA	few	TRBJ2-3	TRBV27	CASSAAGTLLADTQYF	TGTGCCAGCAGCGCCGCCGGGACACTTCTCGCCGATACGCAGTATTTT
NA	NA	TRBJ1-4	TRBV5-4	CASSGGGANEKLFF	TGTGCCAGCAGCGGGGGGGGAGCTAATGAAAAACTGTTTTTT
NA	NA	TRBJ1-4	TRBV5-1	CASSSPGPGEKLFF	TGCGCCAGCAGCTCGCCTGGACCGGGGGAAAAACTGTTTTTT
NA	NA	TRBJ2-7	TRBV11-1	CASSLMRRTDSYEQYF	TGTGCCAGCAGCTTAATGAGGAGGACGGACTCCTACGAGCAGTACTTC
NA	NA	TRBJ2-1	TRBV4-1	CASSQGITRSYNEQFF	TGCGCCAGCAGCCAAGGGATAACACGGTCCTACAATGAGCAGTTCTTC
NA	NA	TRBJ1-2	TRBV20-1	CSVTVRSGYTF	TGCAGTGTAACGGTCCGGAGTGGCTACACCTTC
NA	NA	TRBJ2-7	TRBV4-1	CASSPEIPYEQYF	TGCGCCAGCAGCCCAGAGATTCCCTACGAGCAGTACTTC
NA	NA	TRBJ1-1	TRBV10-3	CAIGISRDTEAFF	TGTGCCATCGGGATTTCTAGGGACACTGAAGCTTTCTTT
NA	NA	TRBJ2-7	TRBV6-6	CASSPHHGGNHEQYF	TGTGCCAGCAGTCCACACCACGGGGGAAATCACGAGCAGTACTTC
NA	NA	TRBJ2-3	TRBV19	CASSEWSDTQYF	TGTGCCAGTAGTGAGTGGTCAGATACGCAGTATTTT
TRBD1	NA	TRBJ2-7	TRBV11-2	CASSVDRGEAYEQYF	TGTGCCAGCAGCGTCGACAGGGGAGAGGCCTACGAGCAGTACTTC
TRBD1	NA	TRBJ2-1	TRBV6-5	CASSYSRTGIYNEQFF	TGTGCCAGCAGTTACTCCCGGACAGGGATATACAATGAGCAGTTCTTC
TRBD2	NA	TRBJ2-3	TRBV27	CASSFLGLAGYTDTQYF	TGTGCCAGCAGTTTCCTTGGGCTAGCGGGATACACAGATACGCAGTATTTT
TRBD1	NA	TRBJ1-1	TRBV7-8	CASSKGQGVFAEAFF	TGTGCCAGCAGCAAGGGACAGGGGGTTTTCGCTGAAGCTTTCTTT
TRBD1	NA	TRBJ1-2	TRBV4-1	CASSQAGTGYGYTF	TGCGCCAGCAGCCAAGCCGGGACAGGCTATGGCTACACCTTC
NA	NA	TRBJ2-3	TRBV19	CASSNWASSTDTQYF	TGTGCCAGTAGTAATTGGGCCTCTAGCACAGATACGCAGTATTTT
NA	NA	TRBJ2-3	TRBV2	CASSESTDTQYF	TGTGCCAGCAGTGAGAGCACAGATACGCAGTATTTT
NA	few	TRBJ2-7	TRBV10-2	CASRDTGYEQYF	TGCGCCAGCCGGGACACCGGCTACGAGCAGTACTTC
TRBD1	once	TRBJ1-5	TRBV6-6	CASSSPDRGNQPQHF	TGTGCCAGCAGTTCCCCGGACAGGGGAAATCAGCCCCAGCATTTT
NA	NA	TRBJ2-6	TRBV9	CASSADSGANVLTF	TGTGCCAGCAGCGCGGACTCTGGGGCCAACGTCCTGACTTTC
NA	few	TRBJ1-2	TRBV18	CASSPRETNYGYTF	TGTGCCAGCTCACCAAGGGAGACCAACTATGGCTACACCTTC
TRBD1	once	TRBJ1-4	TRBV6-5	CASSEGQGGEKLFF	TGTGCCAGCAGTGAGGGACAGGGAGGTGAAAAACTGTTTTTT
TRBD2	few	TRBJ2-4	TRBV29-1	CSVEKREGNIQYF	TGCAGCGTTGAAAAGCGGGAGGGAAACATTCAGTACTTC
NA	NA	TRBJ2-7	TRBV6-6	CASSYDLKEQYF	TGTGCCAGCAGTTACGATTTGAAAGAGCAGTACTTC
NA	few	TRBJ2-7	TRBV6-1	CASRNYEQYF	TGTGCCAGCAGAAACTACGAGCAGTACTTC
TRBD1	NA	TRBJ2-1	TRBV4-1	CASSQAPTGDGSYNEQFF	TGCGCCAGCAGCCAAGCTCCGACAGGGGACGGCTCCTACAATGAGCAGTTCTTC
TRBD1	few	TRBJ2-7	TRBV5-8	CASSPRDRSPLEQYF	TGTGCCAGCAGCCCCCGGGACAGGTCCCCATTGGAGCAGTACTTC
TRBD1	NA	TRBJ1-1	TRBV2	CASRDRENTEAFF	TGTGCCAGCAGGGACAGGGAGAACACTGAAGCTTTCTTT
NA	NA	TRBJ1-2	TRBV29-1	CSVDMGYGYTF	TGCAGCGTCGACATGGGTTATGGCTACACCTTC
TRBD2	NA	TRBJ2-5	TRBV7-9	CASSLVTGGETQYF	TGTGCCAGCAGCTTGGTAACGGGAGGGGAGACCCAGTACTTC
TRBD2	NA	TRBJ2-2	TRBV5-6	CASSLAGGNTGELFF	TGTGCCAGCAGCTTAGCGGGAGGGAACACCGGGGAGCTGTTTTTT
TRBD1	NA	TRBJ1-1	TRBV13	CASSWGTGAIEAFF	TGTGCCAGCAGCTGGGGGACAGGGGCAATTGAAGCTTTCTTT
TRBD2	NA	TRBJ2-5	TRBV10-3	CAISEGLAVETQYF	TGTGCCATCAGTGAGGGACTAGCGGTTGAGACCCAGTACTTC
NA	NA	TRBJ2-5	TRBV5-5	CASLNGALVQETQYF	TGTGCCTCACTAAACGGTGCCTTGGTCCAAGAGACCCAGTACTTC
TRBD1	few	TRBJ1-2	TRBV27	CASRGQGITGYTF	TGTGCCAGCAGAGGACAGGGAATCACTGGCTACACCTTC
TRBD1	NA	TRBJ2-7	TRBV7-9	CASSPSWGTGVYEQYF	TGTGCCAGCAGCCCCTCTTGGGGGACAGGGGTCTACGAGCAGTACTTC
NA	once	TRBJ1-1	TRBV7-8	CASSHSREAFF	TGTGCCAGCAGCCATTCACGGGAAGCTTTCTTT
NA	NA	TRBJ2-2	TRBV5-6	CASSLEVGELFF	TGTGCCAGCAGCTTGGAGGTCGGGGAGCTGTTTTTT
NA	NA	TRBJ2-2	TRBV19	CASSISGEKGLAGELFF	TGTGCCAGTAGTATCAGTGGGGAAAAAGGGTTAGCCGGGGAGCTGTTTTTT
TRBD1	NA	TRBJ2-2	TRBV11-1	CASSSQGVSNTGELFF	TGTGCCAGCAGCTCACAGGGGGTTTCGAACACCGGGGAGCTGTTTTTT
TRBD2	few	TRBJ2-7	TRBV7-2	CASSFGTSLSEQYF	TGTGCCAGCAGCTTTGGGACTAGCCTCTCCGAGCAGTACTTC
TRBD2	NA	TRBJ2-2	TRBV30	CAWSRLAGATGELFF	TGTGCCTGGAGCCGCTTAGCGGGAGCCACCGGGGAGCTGTTTTTT
NA	NA	TRBJ1-2	TRBV7-8	CASSLEPRTDYGYTF	TGTGCCAGCAGCTTAGAGCCCCGGACGGACTATGGCTACACCTTC
TRBD1	NA	TRBJ2-1	TRBV19	CASSLGGPNEQFF	TGTGCCAGTAGTCTAGGGGGCCCCAATGAGCAGTTCTTC
NA	few	TRBJ2-1	TRBV10-3	CAISEKGGSSYNEQFF	TGTGCCATCAGTGAGAAAGGTGGAAGCTCCTACAATGAGCAGTTCTTC